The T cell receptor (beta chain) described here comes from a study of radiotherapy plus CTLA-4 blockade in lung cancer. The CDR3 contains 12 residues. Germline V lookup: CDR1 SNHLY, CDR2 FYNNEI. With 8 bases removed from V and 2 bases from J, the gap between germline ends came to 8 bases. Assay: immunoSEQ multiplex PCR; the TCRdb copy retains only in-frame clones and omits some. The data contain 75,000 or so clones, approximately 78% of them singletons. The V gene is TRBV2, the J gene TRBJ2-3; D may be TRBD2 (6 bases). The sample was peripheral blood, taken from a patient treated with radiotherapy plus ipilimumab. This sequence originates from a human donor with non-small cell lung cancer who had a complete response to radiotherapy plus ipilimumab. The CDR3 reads CASGGNTDTQYF. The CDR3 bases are TGTGCCAGCGGCGGGAACACAGATACGCAGTATTTT.